This T cell receptor beta chain is drawn from a study of T cell responses to AZD1222 COVID-19 vaccine. This CDR3 contains 15 residues. The V and J ends lost 2 bases and 7 bases respectively, with 15 bases between them. CDR1 is LNHDA, CDR2 SQIVND, per germline (reference sequence). The method was immunoSEQ multiplex PCR; TCRdb's version includes in-frame clones alone and lacks a portion of them. The sample has roughly 170,000 clones, roughly 92% seen once. The clonotype was recovered from an adult who received the AZD1222 COVID-19 vaccine. Here the sequenced sample was peripheral blood, taken 28 days after the second AZD1222 dose. The chain is built from TRBV19 and TRBJ1-5, with D possibly matching TRBD1 (6 bases). The CDR3, as DNA: TGTGCCAGTAGTATATTGCTTGGTACAGGGCAGCCCCAGCATTTT. This translates into CASSILLGTGQPQHF.